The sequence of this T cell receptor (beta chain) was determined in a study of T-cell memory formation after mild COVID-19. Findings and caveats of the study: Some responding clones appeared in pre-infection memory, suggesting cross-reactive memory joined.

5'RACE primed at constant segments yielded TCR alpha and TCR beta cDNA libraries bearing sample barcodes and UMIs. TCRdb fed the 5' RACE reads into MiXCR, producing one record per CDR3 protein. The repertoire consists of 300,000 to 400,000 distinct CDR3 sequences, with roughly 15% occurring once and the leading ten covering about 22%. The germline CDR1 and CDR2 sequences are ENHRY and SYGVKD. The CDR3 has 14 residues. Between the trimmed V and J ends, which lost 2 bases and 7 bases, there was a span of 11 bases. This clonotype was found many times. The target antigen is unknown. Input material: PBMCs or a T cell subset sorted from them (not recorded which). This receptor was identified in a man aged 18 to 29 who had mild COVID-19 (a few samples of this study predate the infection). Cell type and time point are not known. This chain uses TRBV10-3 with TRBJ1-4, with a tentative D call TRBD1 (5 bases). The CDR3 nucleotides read TGTGCCATCAGTGAGGTCCAGGGCGGTGAAAAACTGTTTTTT. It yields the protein CAISEVQGGEKLFF.